This is a list of T cell receptor beta chains from one sample in a study of T cell responses to AZD1222 COVID-19 vaccine. This table comes from immunoSEQ multiplex PCR, and its TCRdb copy is limited to in-frame clones, with some not included. The sample holds 75,000 to 95,000 clones, under 95% seen once. This specimen was peripheral blood, taken 28 days after the second AZD1222 dose. The source of these receptors is an adult who received the AZD1222 COVID-19 vaccine. Both conserved end residues are part of each CDR3. A D gene is named only where the DNA matches it firmly. For some rows the clone size is stated as once, few or many, or as a class when expanded; others skip it.

cdr3_nt	cdr3_aa	j_call	clone_size	d_call	v_call
TGTGCCAGCAGTGAATCAGGGGCGGTACACATTCAGTACTTC	CASSESGAVHIQYF	TRBJ2-4	.	.	TRBV6-1
TGTGCCAGCACCCAAAGGTCAGAGACCCAGTACTTC	CASTQRSETQYF	TRBJ2-5	.	.	TRBV28
TGTGCCAGCAGTTTGCTTGGGGGCTCTGGAAACACCATATATTTT	CASSLLGGSGNTIYF	TRBJ1-3	.	.	TRBV28
TGTGCCAGCAGTGACTCGGACAGGGCAAGGAAAAAACTGTTTTTT	CASSDSDRARKKLFF	TRBJ1-4	.	TRBD1	TRBV6-5
TGTGCCAGCAGCTGGGGACAGGGGAGAGATACGCAGTATTTT	CASSWGQGRDTQYF	TRBJ2-3	.	TRBD1	TRBV7-6
TGCGCCAGCAGCCAAGATACGGAGACCCAGTACTTC	CASSQDTETQYF	TRBJ2-5	.	.	TRBV4-1
TGTGCCAGCAGTGAAGCCCGGGACAGCAGCAATGAAAAACTGTTTTTT	CASSEARDSSNEKLFF	TRBJ1-4	.	TRBD1	TRBV2
TGCAGCGCGGAAACTAGCGGGAGTGATGTCGGGGAGCTGTTTTTT	CSAETSGSDVGELFF	TRBJ2-2	.	TRBD2	TRBV29-1
TGTGCCAGCGATAGTAGCGGAAGATCCTACAATGAGCAGTTCTTC	CASDSSGRSYNEQFF	TRBJ2-1	.	.	TRBV7-9
TGTGCCAGCTCACCCACCCGCGACAGCCTGATGAACACTGAAGCTTTCTTT	CASSPTRDSLMNTEAFF	TRBJ1-1	.	.	TRBV18
TGCAGCGTTGGGACAGGTAACACTGAAGCTTTCTTT	CSVGTGNTEAFF	TRBJ1-1	.	TRBD1	TRBV29-1
TGCAGCGTCACGAGGGGTATCTATGGCTACACCTTC	CSVTRGIYGYTF	TRBJ1-2	.	.	TRBV29-1
TGTGCCAGCAGCTTGGCACACGAGCAGTACTTC	CASSLAHEQYF	TRBJ2-7	.	.	TRBV5-6
TGTGCCAGCAGCGATGACTTGAATCAGCCCCAGCATTTT	CASSDDLNQPQHF	TRBJ1-5	.	.	TRBV5-8
TGTGCCAGCAGCTCCCAGGGGAATGAGCAGTTCTTC	CASSSQGNEQFF	TRBJ2-1	.	.	TRBV7-2
TGTGCCAGTAAAACAGGCTCGGGAAACACCATATATTTT	CASKTGSGNTIYF	TRBJ1-3	once	.	TRBV7-9
TGTGCCAGCTCACCCTTGGGCACTGAAGCTTTCTTT	CASSPLGTEAFF	TRBJ1-1	.	.	TRBV18
TGTGCCAGCAGTGAATGGGAAGATAACCCCCTCCACTTT	CASSEWEDNPLHF	TRBJ1-6	once	.	TRBV2
TGTGCCACCAGCACGGATGACCCACCACACTCTTATGGCTACACCTTC	CATSTDDPPHSYGYTF	TRBJ1-2	.	.	TRBV15
TGTGCCACCAGCACAGAAGAGACCCAGTACTTC	CATSTEETQYF	TRBJ2-5	.	.	TRBV15
TGCAGCACCAAGGGGGCTCCCCCGTTGACCACAGATACGCAGTATTTT	CSTKGAPPLTTDTQYF	TRBJ2-3	.	TRBD1	TRBV29-1
TGTGCCAGCAGTATCGGTAGGCCCCTTAATCAACCCCAGCATTTT	CASSIGRPLNQPQHF	TRBJ1-5	.	.	TRBV27
TGTGCCAGCAGCTTCCCAGGAAATCAGCCCCAGCATTTT	CASSFPGNQPQHF	TRBJ1-5	.	.	TRBV11-3
TGTGCCAGTAGTACCTTACAGGGAATCAACTATGGCTACACCTTC	CASSTLQGINYGYTF	TRBJ1-2	few	.	TRBV19
TGCGCCAGCAGCCAAGCGGGGACCTTTAATGAAAAACTGTTTTTT	CASSQAGTFNEKLFF	TRBJ1-4	.	.	TRBV4-1
TGTGCCACCCACAGGGGTTTTGGAAACACCATATATTTT	CATHRGFGNTIYF	TRBJ1-3	.	TRBD1	TRBV5-4
TGCGCCAGCAGCCAAGGGACAGGGACCAACTATGGCTACACCTTC	CASSQGTGTNYGYTF	TRBJ1-2	.	TRBD1	TRBV4-3
TGTGCCAGCATCACCCCCAGGGAAGGTTCGCCCTACGAGCAGTACTTC	CASITPREGSPYEQYF	TRBJ2-7	.	.	TRBV9
TGTGCCAGCAGCTTCGGGGTAGTCCCTGAAGCTTTCTTT	CASSFGVVPEAFF	TRBJ1-1	.	.	TRBV5-5
TGTGCCACCAGTGATCCCGGGACAGCCTACAATGAGCAGTTCTTC	CATSDPGTAYNEQFF	TRBJ2-1	.	TRBD1	TRBV24-1
TGTGCCAGCAGCTTCGGCGGGCGCCAAGAGACCCAGTACTTC	CASSFGGRQETQYF	TRBJ2-5	.	.	TRBV5-4
TGTGCCAGCAGTCCCGCAGGGAGCTCCTACAATGAGCAGTTCTTC	CASSPAGSSYNEQFF	TRBJ2-1	.	.	TRBV28
TGTGCCAGCAGCTTGGCCGAGGGAGGAAACACTGAAGCTTTCTTT	CASSLAEGGNTEAFF	TRBJ1-1	.	.	TRBV5-4
TGCGCCAGCAGCTTGGCCGGCCCGGGTAATGAGCAGTTCTTC	CASSLAGPGNEQFF	TRBJ2-1	.	.	TRBV5-1
TGTGCCAGCAGCTTAAGACAGGGGGCGCGGTCCTTC	CASSLRQGARSF	TRBJ2-7	.	TRBD1	TRBV11-2
TGTGCCAGCAGCCAAAGAGATAGTGAGTTCTTC	CASSQRDSEFF	TRBJ2-1	.	.	TRBV7-2
TGTGCCAGCAGCTCCTACCTCTCCTACGAGCAGTACTTC	CASSSYLSYEQYF	TRBJ2-7	once	.	TRBV11-1
TGTGCCAGCAGCCAGAAGGGGGCTGGAAACACCATATATTTT	CASSQKGAGNTIYF	TRBJ1-3	.	.	TRBV5-4
TGTGCCAGCAGCACAGGGGACCAGTCCTACGAGCAGTACTTC	CASSTGDQSYEQYF	TRBJ2-7	.	TRBD1	TRBV9